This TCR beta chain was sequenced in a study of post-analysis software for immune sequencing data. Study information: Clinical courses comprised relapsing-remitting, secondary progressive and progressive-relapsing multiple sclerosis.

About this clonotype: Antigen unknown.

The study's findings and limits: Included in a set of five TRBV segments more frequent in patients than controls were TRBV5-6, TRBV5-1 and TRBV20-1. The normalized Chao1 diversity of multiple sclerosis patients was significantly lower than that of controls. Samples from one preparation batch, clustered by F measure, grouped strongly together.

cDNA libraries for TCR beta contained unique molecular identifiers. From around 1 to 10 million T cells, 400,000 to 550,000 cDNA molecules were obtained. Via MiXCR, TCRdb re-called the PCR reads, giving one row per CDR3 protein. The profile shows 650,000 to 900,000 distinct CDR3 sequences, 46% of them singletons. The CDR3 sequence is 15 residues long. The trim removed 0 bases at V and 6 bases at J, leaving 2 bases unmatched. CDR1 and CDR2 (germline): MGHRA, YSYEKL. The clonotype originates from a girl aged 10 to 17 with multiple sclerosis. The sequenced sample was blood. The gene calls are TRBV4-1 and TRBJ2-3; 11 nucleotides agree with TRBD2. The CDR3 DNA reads TGCGCCAGCAGCCAAGACCCTAGCGGGAGGGATACGCAGTATTTT. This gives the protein CASSQDPSGRDTQYF.